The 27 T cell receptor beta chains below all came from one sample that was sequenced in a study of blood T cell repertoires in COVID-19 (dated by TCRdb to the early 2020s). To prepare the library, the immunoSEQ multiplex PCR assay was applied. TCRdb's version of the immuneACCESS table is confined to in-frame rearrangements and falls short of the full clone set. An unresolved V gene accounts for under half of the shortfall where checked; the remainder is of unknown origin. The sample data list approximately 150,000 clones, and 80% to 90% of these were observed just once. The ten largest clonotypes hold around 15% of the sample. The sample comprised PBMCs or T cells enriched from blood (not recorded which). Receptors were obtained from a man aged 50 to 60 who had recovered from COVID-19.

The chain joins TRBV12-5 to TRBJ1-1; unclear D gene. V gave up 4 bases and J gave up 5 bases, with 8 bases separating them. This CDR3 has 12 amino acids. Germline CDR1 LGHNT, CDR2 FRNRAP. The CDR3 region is CASGSRETEAFF. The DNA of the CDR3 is TGTGCTAGTGGTTCCCGGGAAACTGAAGCTTTCTTT.

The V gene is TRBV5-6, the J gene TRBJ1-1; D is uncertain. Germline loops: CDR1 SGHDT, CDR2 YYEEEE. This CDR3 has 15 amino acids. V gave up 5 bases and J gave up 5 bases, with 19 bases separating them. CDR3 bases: TGTGCCAGCAGAGCTTCTTTGGCCGGCGGGACTGAAGCTTTCTTT. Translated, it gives CASRASLAGGTEAFF.

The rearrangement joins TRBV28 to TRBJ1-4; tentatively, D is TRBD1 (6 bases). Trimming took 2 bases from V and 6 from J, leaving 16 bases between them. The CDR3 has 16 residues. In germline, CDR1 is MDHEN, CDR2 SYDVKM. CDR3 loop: CASSLLLQGRDEKLFF. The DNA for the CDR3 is TGTGCCAGCAGTTTACTTTTGCAGGGGCGAGATGAAAAACTGTTTTTT.

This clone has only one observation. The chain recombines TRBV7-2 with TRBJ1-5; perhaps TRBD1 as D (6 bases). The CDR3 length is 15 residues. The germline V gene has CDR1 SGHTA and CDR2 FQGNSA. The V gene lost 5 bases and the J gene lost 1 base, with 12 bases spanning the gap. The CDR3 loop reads CASSRKGGSNQPQHF. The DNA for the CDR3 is TGTGCCAGCAGCCGTAAAGGGGGAAGCAATCAGCCCCAGCATTTT.

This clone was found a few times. The CDR3 nucleotides read TGCGCCAGCAGCCCGAAGACTAGCGGGGGGCGAAGTACCGGGGAGCTGTTTTTT. This gives the protein CASSPKTSGGRSTGELFF. The J gene is TRBJ2-2, the V gene TRBV5-1; TRBD2 matches at 13 bases. The CDR3 totals 18 residues. Germline CDR1 is SGHRS and CDR2 is YFSETQ. Unmatched junction bases numbered 11, after V lost 4 bases and J lost 5 bases.

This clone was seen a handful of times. The CDR3 region has the DNA TGTGCCAGCAGCTTAGATCTCTCTGGAAACACCATATATTTT. This gives the protein CASSLDLSGNTIYF. The rearrangement links TRBV11-2 to TRBJ1-3; D ambiguous. This CDR3 comprises 14 residues. CDR1 is SGHAT and CDR2 is FQNNGV in the germline V gene. V lost 0 bases and J lost 0, with 3 bases in between. The full variable domain, completed using reference TRBV11-2 and TRBJ1-3, is EAGVAQSPRYKIIEKRQSVAFWCNPISGHATLYWYQQILGQGPKLLIQFQNNGVVDDSQLPKDRFSAERLKGVDSTLKIQPAKLEDSAVYLCASSLDLSGNTIYFGEGSWLTVV.

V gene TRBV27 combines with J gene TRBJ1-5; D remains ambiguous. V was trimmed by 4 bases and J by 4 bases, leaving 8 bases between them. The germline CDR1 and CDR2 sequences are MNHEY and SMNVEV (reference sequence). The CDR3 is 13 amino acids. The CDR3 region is CASSSVRNQPQHF. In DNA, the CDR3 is TGTGCCAGCAGTTCAGTACGAAATCAGCCCCAGCATTTT.

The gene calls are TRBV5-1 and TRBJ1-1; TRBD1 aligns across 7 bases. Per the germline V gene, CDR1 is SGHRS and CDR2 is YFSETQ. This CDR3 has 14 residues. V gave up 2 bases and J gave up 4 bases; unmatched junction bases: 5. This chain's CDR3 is CASSLRQGSTEAFF. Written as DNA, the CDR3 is TGCGCCAGCAGCTTACGACAGGGAAGCACTGAAGCTTTCTTT.

The CDR3 is CASSSRTGSTDTQYF. The CDR3 nucleotides read TGTGCCAGCAGTTCCAGGACAGGGTCCACAGATACGCAGTATTTT. The chain combines TRBV6-4 with TRBJ2-3; 8 bases line up with TRBD1. Germline loops: CDR1 MRHNA, CDR2 SNTAGT. With 5 bases clipped from V and 2 bases from J, the junction kept 6 bases outside the gene matches. The CDR3 spans 15 residues.

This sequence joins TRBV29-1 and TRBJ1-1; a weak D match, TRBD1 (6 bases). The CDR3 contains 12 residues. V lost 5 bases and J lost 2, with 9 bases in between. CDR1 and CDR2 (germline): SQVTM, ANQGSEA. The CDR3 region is CSVRGGNTEAFF. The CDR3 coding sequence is TGCAGCGTTCGAGGGGGAAACACTGAAGCTTTCTTT.

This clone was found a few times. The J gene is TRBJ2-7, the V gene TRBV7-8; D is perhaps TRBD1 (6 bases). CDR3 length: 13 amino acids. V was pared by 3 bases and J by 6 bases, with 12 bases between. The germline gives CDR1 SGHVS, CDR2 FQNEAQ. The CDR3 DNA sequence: TGTGCCAGCAGCTTTATGGGGGCAGGCGAGCAGTACTTC. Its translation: CASSFMGAGEQYF. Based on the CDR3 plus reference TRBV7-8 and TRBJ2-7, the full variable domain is GAGVSQSPRYKVAKRGQDVALRCDPISGHVSLFWYQQALGQGPEFLTYFQNEAQLDKSGLPSDRFFAERPEGSVSTLKIQRTQQEDSAVYLCASSFMGAGEQYFGPGTRLTVT.

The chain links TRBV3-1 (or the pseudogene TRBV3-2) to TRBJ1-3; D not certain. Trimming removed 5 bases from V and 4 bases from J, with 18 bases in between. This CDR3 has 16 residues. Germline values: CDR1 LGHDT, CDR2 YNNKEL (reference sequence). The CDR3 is CASSESFSSWGNTIYF. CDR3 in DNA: TGTGCCAGCAGCGAGAGCTTTAGTAGTTGGGGAAACACCATATATTTT.

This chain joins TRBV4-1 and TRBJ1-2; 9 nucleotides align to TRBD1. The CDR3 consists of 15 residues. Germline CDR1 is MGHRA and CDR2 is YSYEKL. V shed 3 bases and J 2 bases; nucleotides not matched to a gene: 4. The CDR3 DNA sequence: TGCGCCAGCAGCCATCCGGGACAGGGAAACTATGGCTACACCTTC. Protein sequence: CASSHPGQGNYGYTF.

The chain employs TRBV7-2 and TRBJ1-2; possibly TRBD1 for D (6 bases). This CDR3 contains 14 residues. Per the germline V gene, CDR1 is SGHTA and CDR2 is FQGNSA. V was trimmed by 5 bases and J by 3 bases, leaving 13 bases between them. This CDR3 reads CASSRETGHYGYTF. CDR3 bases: TGTGCCAGCAGCAGAGAGACAGGACACTATGGCTACACCTTC.

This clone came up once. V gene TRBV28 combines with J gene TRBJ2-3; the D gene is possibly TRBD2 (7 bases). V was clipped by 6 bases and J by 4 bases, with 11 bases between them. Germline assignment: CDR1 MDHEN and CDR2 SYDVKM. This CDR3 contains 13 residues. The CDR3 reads CASSRGASDTQYF. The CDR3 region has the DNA TGTGCCAGCAGCCGGGGGGCGTCAGATACGCAGTATTTT.

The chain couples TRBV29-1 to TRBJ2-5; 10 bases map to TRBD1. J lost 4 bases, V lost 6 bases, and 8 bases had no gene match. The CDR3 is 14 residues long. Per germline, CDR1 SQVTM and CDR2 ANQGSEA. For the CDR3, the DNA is TGCAGCGTCGCAACCGGGACAGGGGTAGAGACCCAGTACTTC. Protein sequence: CSVATGTGVETQYF. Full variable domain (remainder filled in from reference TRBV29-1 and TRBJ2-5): SAVISQKPSRDICQRGTSLTIQCQVDSQVTMMFWYRQQPGQSLTLIATANQGSEATYESGFVIDKFPISRPNLTFSTLTVSNMSPEDSSIYLCSVATGTGVETQYFGPGTRLLVL.

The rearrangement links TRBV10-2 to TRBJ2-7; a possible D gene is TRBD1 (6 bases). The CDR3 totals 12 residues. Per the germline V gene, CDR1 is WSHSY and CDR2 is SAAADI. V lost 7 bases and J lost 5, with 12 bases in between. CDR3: CASTLGGDEQYF. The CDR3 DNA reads TGCGCCAGCACGCTAGGGGGAGACGAGCAGTACTTC.

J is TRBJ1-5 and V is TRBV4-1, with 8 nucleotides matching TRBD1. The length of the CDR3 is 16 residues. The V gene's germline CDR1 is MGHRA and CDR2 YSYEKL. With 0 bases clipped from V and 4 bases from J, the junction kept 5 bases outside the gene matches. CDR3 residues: CASSQEAGGWNQPQHF. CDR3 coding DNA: TGCGCCAGCAGCCAAGAGGCAGGGGGCTGGAATCAGCCCCAGCATTTT.

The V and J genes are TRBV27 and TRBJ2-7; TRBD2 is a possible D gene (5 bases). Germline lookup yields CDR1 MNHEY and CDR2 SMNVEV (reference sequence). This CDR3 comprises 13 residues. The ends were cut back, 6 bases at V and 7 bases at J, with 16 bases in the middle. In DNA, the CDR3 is TGTGCCAGCAGCAAAAGATTCCCGGGGGAGCAGTACTTC. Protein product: CASSKRFPGEQYF.

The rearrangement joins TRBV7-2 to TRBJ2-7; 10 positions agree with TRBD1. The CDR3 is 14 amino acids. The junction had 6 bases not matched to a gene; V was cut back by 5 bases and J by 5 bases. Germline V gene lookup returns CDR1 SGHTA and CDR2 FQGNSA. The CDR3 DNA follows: TGTGCCAGCAGCCCGGGACAGGGGATCCACGAGCAGTACTTC. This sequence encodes CASSPGQGIHEQYF.

The CDR3 DNA reads as TGTGCCACCAGTGATTCGGCGTGGGGGAGGGGCTACGAGCAGTACTTC. Translated: CATSDSAWGRGYEQYF. The chain joins TRBV24-1 to TRBJ2-7, with TRBD2 identical over 7 bases. The CDR3 is made up of 16 amino acids. Trimming removed 2 bases from V and 3 bases from J; junction bases left unmatched: 9. CDR1 is KGHDR and CDR2 is SFDVKD in the germline V gene.

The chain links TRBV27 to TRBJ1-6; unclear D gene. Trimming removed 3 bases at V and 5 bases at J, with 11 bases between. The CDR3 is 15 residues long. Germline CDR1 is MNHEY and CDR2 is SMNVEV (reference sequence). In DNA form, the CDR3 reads TGTGCCAGCAGTTTGGAAGCGGCCAATAATTCACCCCTCCACTTT. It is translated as CASSLEAANNSPLHF.

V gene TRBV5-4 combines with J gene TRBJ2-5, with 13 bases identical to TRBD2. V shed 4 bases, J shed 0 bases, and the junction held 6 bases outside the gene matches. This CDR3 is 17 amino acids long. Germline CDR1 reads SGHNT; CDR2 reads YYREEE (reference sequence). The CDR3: CASSPGLAGPYQETQYF. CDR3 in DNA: TGTGCCAGCAGCCCGGGACTAGCGGGGCCCTACCAAGAGACCCAGTACTTC.

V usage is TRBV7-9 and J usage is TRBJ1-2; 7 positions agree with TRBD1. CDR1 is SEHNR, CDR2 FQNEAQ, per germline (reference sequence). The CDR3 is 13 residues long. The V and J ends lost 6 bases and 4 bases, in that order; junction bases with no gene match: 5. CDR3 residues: CASREQGSYGYTF. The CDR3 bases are TGTGCCAGCAGGGAACAGGGGTCCTATGGCTACACCTTC. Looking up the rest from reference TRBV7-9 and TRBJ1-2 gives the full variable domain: DTGVSQNPRHKITKRGQNVTFRCDPISEHNRLYWYRQTLGQGPEFLTYFQNEAQLEKSRLLSDRFSAERPKGSFSTLEIQRTEQGDSAMYLCASREQGSYGYTFGSGTRLTVV.

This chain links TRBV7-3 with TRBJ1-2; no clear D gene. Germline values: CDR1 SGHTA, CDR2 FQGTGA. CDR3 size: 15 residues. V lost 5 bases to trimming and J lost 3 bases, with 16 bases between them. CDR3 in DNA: TGTGCCAGCAGCCCAAGAAGACTGAGGGACTATGGCTACACCTTC. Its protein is CASSPRRLRDYGYTF.

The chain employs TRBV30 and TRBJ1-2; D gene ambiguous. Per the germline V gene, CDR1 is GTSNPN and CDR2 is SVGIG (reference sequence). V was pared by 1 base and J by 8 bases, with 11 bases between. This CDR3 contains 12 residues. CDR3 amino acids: CAWSAHMWGYTF. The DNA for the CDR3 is TGTGCCTGGAGTGCCCACATGTGGGGCTACACCTTC. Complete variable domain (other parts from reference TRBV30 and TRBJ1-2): SQTIHQWPATLVQPVGSPLSLECTVEGTSNPNLYWYRQAAGRGLQLLFYSVGIGQISSEVPQNLSASRPQDRQFILSSKKLLLSDSGFYLCAWSAHMWGYTFGSGTRLTVV.

The CDR3 nucleotides are TGCAGCGCCGGAGGGCTTACTGGAAACACCATATATTTT. Translated: CSAGGLTGNTIYF. The gene calls are TRBV29-1 and TRBJ1-3; D is unresolved. There are 13 residues in the CDR3. Germline CDR1 SQVTM, CDR2 ANQGSEA. V lost 7 bases and J lost 2, with 12 bases in between.